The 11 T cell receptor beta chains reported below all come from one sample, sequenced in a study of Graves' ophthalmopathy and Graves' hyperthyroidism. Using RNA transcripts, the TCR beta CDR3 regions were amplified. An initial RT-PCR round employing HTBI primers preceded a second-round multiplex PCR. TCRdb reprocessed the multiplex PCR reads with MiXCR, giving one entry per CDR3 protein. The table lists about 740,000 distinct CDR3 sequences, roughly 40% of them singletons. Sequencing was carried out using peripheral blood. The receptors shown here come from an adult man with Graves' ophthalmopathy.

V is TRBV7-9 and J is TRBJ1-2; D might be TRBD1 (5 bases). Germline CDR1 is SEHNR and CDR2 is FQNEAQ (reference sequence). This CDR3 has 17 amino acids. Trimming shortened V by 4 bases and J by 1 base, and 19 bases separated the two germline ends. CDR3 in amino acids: CASSSTRDGGYNYGYTF. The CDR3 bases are TGTGCCAGCAGCTCCACCCGGGACGGAGGATATAACTATGGCTACACCTTC.

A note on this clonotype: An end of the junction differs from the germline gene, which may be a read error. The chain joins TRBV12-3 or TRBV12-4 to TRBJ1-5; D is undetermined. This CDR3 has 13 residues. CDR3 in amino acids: CAGSSSSNQPQHF. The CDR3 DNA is TGTGCCGGCAGTTCCTCTAGCAATCAGCCCCAGCATTTT.

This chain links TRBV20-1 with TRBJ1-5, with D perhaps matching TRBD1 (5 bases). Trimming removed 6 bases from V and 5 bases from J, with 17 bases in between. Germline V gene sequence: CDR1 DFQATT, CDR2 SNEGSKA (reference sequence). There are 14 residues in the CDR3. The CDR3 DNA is TGCAGTGCCAGCAGTTTGGGGCCCCATCAGCCCCAGCATTTT. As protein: CSASSLGPHQPQHF.

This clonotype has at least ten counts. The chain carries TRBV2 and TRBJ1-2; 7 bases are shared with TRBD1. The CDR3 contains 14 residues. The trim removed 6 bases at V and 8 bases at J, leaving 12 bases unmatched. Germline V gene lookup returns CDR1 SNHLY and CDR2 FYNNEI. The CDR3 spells CASRTTGVQEGYTF. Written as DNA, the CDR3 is TGTGCCAGCAGAACTACAGGGGTTCAAGAGGGCTACACCTTC.

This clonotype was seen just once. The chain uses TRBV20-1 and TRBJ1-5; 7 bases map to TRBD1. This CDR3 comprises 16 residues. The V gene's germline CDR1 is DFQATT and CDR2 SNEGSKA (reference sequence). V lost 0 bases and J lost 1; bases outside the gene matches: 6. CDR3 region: CSARDRRGLSNQPQHF. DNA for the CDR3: TGCAGTGCTAGAGATAGAAGGGGGCTCAGCAATCAGCCCCAGCATTTT.

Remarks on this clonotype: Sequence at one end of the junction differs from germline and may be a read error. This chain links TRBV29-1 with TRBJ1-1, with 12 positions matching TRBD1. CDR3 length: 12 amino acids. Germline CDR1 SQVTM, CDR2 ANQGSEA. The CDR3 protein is CAGTGGYTEAFF. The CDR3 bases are TGTGCCGGGACAGGGGGCTACACTGAAGCTTTCTTT.

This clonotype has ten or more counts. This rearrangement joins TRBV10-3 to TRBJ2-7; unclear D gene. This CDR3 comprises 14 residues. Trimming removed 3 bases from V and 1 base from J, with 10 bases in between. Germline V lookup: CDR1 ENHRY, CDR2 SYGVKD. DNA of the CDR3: TGTGCCATCAGTGAAGTGACGGTATCCTACGAGCAGTACTTC. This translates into CAISEVTVSYEQYF.

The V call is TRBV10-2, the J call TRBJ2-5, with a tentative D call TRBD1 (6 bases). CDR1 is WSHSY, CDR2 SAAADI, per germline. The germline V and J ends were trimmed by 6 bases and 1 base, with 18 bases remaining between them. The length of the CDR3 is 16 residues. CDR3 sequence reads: CASSEPGWGLQETQYF. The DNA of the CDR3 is TGCGCCAGCAGCGAGCCGGGATGGGGGCTCCAAGAGACCCAGTACTTC.

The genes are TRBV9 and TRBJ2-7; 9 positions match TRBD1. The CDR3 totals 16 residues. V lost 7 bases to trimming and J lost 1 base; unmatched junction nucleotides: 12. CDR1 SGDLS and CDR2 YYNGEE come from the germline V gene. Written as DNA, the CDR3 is TGTGCCAGCTCACGCGGCCCGGGACAGGGATCCTACGAGCAGTACTTC. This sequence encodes CASSRGPGQGSYEQYF.

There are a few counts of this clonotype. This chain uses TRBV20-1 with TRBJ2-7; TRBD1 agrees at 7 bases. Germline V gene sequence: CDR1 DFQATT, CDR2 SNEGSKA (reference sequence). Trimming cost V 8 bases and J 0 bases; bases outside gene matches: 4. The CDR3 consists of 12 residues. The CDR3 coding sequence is TGCAGTACAGGGGCCTCCTCCTACGAGCAGTACTTC. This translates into CSTGASSYEQYF.

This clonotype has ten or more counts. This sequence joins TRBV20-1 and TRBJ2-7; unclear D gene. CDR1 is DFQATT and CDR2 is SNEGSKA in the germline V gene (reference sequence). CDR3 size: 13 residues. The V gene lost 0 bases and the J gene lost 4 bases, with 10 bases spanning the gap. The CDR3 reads CSARDLVVYEQYF. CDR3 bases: TGCAGTGCTAGAGATCTGGTTGTGTACGAGCAGTACTTC.